This T cell receptor (beta chain) stems from a study of T-cell reconstitution after alpha-beta-depleted transplantation in children. Study findings and constraints: One year post-transplant, T-cell counts and diversity were largely derived from T cells produced anew. The high TCRbeta diversity at day 60 in some patients came from surviving recipient T cells and thymic progenitors. Expanded clones from the graft, numbering several hundred, reportedly supplied alpha-beta T cells about two months after transplant.

Unique molecular identifiers were incorporated into the prepared TCRbeta library. TCRdb re-called the PCR reads through MiXCR, storing one row per CDR3 protein. The sample carries hundreds of thousands of distinct CDR3 sequences, under 15% recorded once. Germline V gene data show CDR1 as DFQATT and CDR2 as SNEGSKA (reference sequence). This CDR3 has 13 amino acids. V lost 6 bases, J lost 1 base, and 10 bases lay in between. On this clonotype itself: The antigen remains unidentified.

Sample: PBMCs, taken before TCRalphabeta/CD19-depleted stem cell transplant. This TCR was recovered from a girl aged 2 to 9 with congenital amegakaryocytic thrombocytopenia, due to receive a stem cell transplant. The J gene is TRBJ1-5, the V gene TRBV20-1; D is perhaps TRBD1 (5 bases). The CDR3 nucleotides read TGCAGTGCCCTCGAGGGGAGCAATCAGCCCCAGCATTTT. It is translated as CSALEGSNQPQHF.